This paragraph covers one TCR beta chain sequence. What it binds is not known. This record comes from a study of breast tumors, draining lymph nodes, adjacent tissues. Regarding the study as a whole: Compared with basal-like, luminal-like tumors shared significantly more repertoire with nontumor tissue.

The CDR3 length is 13 residues. Germline values: CDR1 LNHNV, CDR2 YYDKDF (reference sequence). Trimming pared 1 base from V and 7 bases from J, leaving 10 bases between. Each CDR3 protein is one row after TCRdb ran MiXCR on the multiplex PCR reads. The repertoire holds 200,000 to 250,000 distinct CDR3 sequences, with about 34% as singletons. Samples came from axillary lymph nodes draining the breast cancer. The V call is TRBV15, the J call TRBJ2-5; tentative D call: TRBD1 (6 bases). The sequence was collected from a female donor with breast cancer. Some clones in this sample may be carry-over from other donors' samples. Sequencing input: axillary lymph node tissue. The CDR3 nucleotides are TGTGCCACCAGCAGAGTTGGCAGGGGGACCCAGTACTTC. Amino acids: CATSRVGRGTQYF.